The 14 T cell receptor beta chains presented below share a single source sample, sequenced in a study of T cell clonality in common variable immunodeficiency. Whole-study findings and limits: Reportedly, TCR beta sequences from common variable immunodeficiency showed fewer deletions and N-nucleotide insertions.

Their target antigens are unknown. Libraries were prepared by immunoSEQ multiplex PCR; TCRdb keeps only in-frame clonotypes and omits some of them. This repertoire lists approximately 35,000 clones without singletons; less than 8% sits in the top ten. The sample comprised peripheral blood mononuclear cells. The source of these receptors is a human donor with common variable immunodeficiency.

The CDR3 bases that were read are TGTGCCCCTAGCGGGGGGGGGTACGAG. Its translation: CAPSGGGYE. In full, the CDR3 reads CAPSGGGYEQYF. The V and J genes are TRBV7-9 and TRBJ2-7; the match to TRBD2 covers 12 bases. The read ends 3 residues before the CDR3 terminus; that terminus is restored from the germline J gene. The V gene end was trimmed by 11 bases and the J gene end by 4 bases; junction bases not matched to a gene: 3. Germline V gene lookup returns CDR1 SEHNR and CDR2 FQNEAQ (reference sequence). The CDR3 covers 12 residues.

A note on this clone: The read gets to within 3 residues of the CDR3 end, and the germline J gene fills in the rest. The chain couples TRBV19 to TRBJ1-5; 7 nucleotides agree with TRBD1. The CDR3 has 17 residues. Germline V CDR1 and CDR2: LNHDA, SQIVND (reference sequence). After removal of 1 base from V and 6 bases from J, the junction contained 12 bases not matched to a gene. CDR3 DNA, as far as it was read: TGTGCCAGTAGTATAGCCCAATACAGGGGACTCCGTCAGCCC. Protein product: CASSIAQYRGLRQP. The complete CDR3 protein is CASSIAQYRGLRQPQHF.

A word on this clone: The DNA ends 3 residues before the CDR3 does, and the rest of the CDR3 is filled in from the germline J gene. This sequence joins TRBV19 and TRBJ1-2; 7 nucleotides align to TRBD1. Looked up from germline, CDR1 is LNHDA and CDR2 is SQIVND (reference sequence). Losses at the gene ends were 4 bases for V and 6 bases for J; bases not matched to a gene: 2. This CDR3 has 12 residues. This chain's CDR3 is CASSRDRDGYTF. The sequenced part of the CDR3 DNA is TGTGCCAGTAGTAGAGACAGGGATGGC.

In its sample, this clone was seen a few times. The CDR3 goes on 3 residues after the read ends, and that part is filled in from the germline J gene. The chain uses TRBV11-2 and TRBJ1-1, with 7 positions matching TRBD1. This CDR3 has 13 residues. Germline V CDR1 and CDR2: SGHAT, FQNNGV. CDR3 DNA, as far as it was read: TGTGCCAGCAGCGCCGGGACAGCTCTCGAA. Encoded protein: CASSAGTALE. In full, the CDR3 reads CASSAGTALEAFF. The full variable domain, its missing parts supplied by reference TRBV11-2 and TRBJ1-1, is EAGVAQSPRYKIIEKRQSVAFWCNPISGHATLYWYQQILGQGPKLLIQFQNNGVVDDSQLPKDRFSAERLKGVDSTLKIQPAKLEDSAVYLCASSAGTALEAFFGQGTRLTVV.

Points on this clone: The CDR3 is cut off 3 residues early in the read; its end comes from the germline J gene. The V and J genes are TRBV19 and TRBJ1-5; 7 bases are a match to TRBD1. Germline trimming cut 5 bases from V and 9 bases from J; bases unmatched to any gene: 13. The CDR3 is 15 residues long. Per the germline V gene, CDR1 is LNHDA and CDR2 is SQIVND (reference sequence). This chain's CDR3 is CASSLKGAARRPQHF. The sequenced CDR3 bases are TGTGCCAGTAGTCTAAAGGGGGCGGCGCGGCGGCCC.

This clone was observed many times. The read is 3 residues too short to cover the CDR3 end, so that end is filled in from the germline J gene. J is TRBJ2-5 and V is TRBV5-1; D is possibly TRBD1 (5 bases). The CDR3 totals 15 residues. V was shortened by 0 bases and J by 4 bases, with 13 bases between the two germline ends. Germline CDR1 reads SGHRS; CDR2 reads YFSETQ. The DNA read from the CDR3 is TGCGCCAGCAGCTTGGTAGACAGAGTGGGAGAGACC. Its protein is CASSLVDRVGET. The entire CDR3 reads CASSLVDRVGETQYF.

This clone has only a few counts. CDR3 bases read: TGTGCCTGGAGCCCCCGGGCGGGTTCAGGAAACACC. Protein: CAWSPRAGSGNT. The full CDR3 is CAWSPRAGSGNTIYF. This chain uses TRBV30 with TRBJ1-3; no definite D call. Coverage ceases 3 residues before the CDR3 finishes, and the germline J gene fills in the end. The germline V gene has CDR1 GTSNPN and CDR2 SVGIG (reference sequence). V dropped 3 bases and J dropped 4 bases, with 16 bases sitting between them. This CDR3 contains 15 residues. Based on the CDR3 plus reference TRBV30 and TRBJ1-3, the full variable domain is SQTIHQWPATLVQPVGSPLSLECTVEGTSNPNLYWYRQAAGRGLQLLFYSVGIGQISSEVPQNLSASRPQDRQFILSSKKLLLSDSGFYLCAWSPRAGSGNTIYFGEGSWLTVV.

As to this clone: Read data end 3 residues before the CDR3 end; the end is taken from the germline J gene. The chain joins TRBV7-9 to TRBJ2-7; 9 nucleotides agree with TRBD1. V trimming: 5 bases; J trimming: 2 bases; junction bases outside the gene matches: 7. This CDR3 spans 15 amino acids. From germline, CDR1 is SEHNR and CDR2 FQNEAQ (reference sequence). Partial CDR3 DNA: TGTGCCAGCAGCCCAGGGACAGGGACCCCCTACGAG. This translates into CASSPGTGTPYE. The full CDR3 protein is CASSPGTGTPYEQYF.

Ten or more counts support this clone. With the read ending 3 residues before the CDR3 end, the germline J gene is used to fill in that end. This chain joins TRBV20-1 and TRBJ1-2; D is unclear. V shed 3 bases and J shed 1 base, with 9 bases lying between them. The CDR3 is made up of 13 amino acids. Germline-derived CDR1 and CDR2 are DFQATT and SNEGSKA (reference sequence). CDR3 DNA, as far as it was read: TGCAGTGCTAGGCGGAAGGATAACTATGGC. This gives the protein CSARRKDNYG. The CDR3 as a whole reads CSARRKDNYGYTF.

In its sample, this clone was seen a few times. The DNA read from the CDR3 is TGTGCCAGCAGTTACCCGCCCGAAGGGCCCTACGAG. This encodes CASSYPPEGPYE. The whole CDR3 protein is CASSYPPEGPYEQYF. The rearrangement links TRBV6-8 to TRBJ2-7; D not certain. The read ends 3 residues shy of where the CDR3 ends; the end is completed using the germline J gene. The germline gives CDR1 MNHGY, CDR2 SAAAGT. V was shortened by 2 bases and J by 2 bases, with 13 bases between the two germline ends. The CDR3 extends over 15 amino acids.

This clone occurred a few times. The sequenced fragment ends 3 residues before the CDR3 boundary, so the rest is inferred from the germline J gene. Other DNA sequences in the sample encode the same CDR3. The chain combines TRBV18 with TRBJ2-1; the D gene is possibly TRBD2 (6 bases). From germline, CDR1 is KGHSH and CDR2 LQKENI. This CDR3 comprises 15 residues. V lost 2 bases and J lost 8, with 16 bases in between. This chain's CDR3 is CASSPWTGVGDEQFF. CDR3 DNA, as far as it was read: TGTGCCAGCTCACCATGGACGGGGGTTGGGGATGAG.

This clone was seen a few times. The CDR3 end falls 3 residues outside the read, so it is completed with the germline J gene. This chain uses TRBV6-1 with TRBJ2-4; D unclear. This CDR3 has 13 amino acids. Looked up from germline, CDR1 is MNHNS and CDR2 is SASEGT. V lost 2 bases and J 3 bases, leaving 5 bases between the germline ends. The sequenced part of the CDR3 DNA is TGTGCCAGCAGTGAACAGGTCAAAAACATT. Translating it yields CASSEQVKNI. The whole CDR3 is CASSEQVKNIQYF.

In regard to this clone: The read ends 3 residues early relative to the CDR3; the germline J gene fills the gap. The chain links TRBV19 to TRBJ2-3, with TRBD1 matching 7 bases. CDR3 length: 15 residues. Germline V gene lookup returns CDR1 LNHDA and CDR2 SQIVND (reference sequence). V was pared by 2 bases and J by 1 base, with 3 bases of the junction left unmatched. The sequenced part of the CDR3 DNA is TGTGCCAGTAGTATACGAACAGGGGGCACAGATACG. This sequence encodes CASSIRTGGTDT. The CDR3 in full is CASSIRTGGTDTQYF.

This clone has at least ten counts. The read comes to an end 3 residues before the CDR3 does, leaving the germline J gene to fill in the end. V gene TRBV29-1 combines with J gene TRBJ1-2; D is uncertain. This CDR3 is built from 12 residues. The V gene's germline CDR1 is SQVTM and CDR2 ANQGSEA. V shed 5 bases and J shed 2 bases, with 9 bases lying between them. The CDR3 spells CSVIDANYGYTF. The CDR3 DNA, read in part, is TGCAGCGTTATCGATGCGAACTATGGC.